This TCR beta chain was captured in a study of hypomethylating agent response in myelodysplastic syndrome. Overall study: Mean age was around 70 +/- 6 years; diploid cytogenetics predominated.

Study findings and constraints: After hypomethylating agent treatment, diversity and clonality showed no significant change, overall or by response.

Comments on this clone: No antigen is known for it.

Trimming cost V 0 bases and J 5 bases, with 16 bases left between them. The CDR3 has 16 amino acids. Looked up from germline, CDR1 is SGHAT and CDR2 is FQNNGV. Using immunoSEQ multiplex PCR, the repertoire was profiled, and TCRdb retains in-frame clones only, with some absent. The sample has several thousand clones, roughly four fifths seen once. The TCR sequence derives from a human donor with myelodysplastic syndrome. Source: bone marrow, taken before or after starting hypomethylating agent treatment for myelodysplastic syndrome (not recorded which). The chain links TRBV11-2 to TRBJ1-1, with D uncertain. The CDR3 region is CASSLEWGNKRTEAFF. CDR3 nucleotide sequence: TGTGCCAGCAGCTTAGAATGGGGAAATAAGAGAACTGAAGCTTTCTTT.